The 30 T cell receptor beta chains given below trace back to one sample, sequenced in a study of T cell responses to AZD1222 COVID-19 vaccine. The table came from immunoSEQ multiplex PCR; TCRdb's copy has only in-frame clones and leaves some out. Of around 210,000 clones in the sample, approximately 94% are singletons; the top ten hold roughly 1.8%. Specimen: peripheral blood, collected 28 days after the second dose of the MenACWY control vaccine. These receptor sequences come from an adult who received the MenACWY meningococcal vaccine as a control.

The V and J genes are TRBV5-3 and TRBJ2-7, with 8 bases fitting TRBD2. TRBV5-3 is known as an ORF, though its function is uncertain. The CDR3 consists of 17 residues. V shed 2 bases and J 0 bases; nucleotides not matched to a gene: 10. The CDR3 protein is CARSFLLASGSSYEQYF. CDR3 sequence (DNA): TGTGCCAGAAGCTTCCTACTGGCTAGCGGGTCCTCCTACGAGCAGTACTTC.

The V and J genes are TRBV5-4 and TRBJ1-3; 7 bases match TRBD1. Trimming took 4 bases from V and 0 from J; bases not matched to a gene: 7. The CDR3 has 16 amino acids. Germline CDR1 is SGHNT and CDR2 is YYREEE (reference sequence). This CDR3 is CASSTQGVSSGNTIYF. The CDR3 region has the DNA TGTGCCAGCAGCACCCAGGGGGTTAGCTCTGGAAACACCATATATTTT.

CDR3 bases: TGTGCCAGCAGTTCTATTGGGGGAGAGACCCAGTACTTC. Protein sequence: CASSSIGGETQYF. This chain links TRBV27 with TRBJ2-5; tentatively, D is TRBD1 or TRBD2 (5 bases each). CDR3 size: 13 residues. The ends were cut back, 4 bases at V and 4 bases at J, with 10 bases in the middle. Germline values: CDR1 MNHEY, CDR2 SMNVEV (reference sequence).

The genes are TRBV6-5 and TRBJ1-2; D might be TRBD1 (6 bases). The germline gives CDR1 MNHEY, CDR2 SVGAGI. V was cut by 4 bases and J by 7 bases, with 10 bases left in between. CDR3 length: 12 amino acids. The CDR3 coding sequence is TGTGCCAGCAGTTCACAGGGCTCTGGCTACACCTTC. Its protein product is CASSSQGSGYTF.

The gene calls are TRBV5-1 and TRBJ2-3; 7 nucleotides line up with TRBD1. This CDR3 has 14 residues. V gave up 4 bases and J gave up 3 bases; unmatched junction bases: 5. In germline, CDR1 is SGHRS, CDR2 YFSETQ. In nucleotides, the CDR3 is TGCGCCAGCAGCCCCGACAGGGTAACAGATACGCAGTATTTT. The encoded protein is CASSPDRVTDTQYF.

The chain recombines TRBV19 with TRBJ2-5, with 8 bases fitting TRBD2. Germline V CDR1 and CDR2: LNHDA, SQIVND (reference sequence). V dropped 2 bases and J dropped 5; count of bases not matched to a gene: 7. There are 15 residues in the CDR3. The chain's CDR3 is CASSILGRGEETQYF. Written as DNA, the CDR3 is TGTGCCAGTAGTATACTCGGGAGGGGGGAGGAGACCCAGTACTTC.

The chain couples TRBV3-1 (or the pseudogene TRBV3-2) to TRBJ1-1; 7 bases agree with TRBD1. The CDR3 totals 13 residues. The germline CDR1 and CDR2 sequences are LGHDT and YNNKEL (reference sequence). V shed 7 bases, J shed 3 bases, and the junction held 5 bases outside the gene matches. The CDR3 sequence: CASNFGQDTEAFF. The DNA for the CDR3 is TGTGCCAGCAACTTCGGACAGGACACTGAAGCTTTCTTT.

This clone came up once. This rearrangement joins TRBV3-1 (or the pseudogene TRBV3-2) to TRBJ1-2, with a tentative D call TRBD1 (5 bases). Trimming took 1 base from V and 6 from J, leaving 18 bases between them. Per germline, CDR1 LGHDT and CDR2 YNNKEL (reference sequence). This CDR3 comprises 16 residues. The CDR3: CASSQARTKAGDGYTF. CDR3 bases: TGTGCCAGCAGCCAAGCCCGTACCAAGGCGGGGGATGGCTACACCTTC.

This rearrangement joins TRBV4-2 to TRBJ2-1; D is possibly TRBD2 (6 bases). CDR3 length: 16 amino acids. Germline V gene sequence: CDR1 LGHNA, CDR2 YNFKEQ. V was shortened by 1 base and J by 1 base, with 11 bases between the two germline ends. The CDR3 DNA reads TGTGCCAGCAGCCAAGGGGCGGGGCCTTCCTACAATGAGCAGTTCTTC. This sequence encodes CASSQGAGPSYNEQFF.

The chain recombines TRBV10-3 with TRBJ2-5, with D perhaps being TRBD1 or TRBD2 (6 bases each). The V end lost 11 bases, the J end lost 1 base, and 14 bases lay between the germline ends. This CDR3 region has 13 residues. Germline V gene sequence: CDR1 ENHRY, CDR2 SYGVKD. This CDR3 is CAGGGGLQETQYF. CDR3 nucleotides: TGTGCCGGAGGGGGTGGACTCCAAGAGACCCAGTACTTC.

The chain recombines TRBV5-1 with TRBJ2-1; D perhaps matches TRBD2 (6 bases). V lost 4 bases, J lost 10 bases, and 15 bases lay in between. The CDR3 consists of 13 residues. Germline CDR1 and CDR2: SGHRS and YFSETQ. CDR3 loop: CASSPYGAGEQFF. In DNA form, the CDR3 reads TGCGCCAGCAGCCCCTACGGGGCGGGGGAGCAGTTCTTC.

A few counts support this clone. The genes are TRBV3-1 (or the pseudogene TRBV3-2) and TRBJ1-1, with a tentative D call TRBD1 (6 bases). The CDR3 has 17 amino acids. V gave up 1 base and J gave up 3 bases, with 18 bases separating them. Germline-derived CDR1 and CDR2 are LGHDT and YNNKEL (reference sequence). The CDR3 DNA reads TGTGCCAGCAGCCAAGCCCGAAGGGGGAGAGTGGACACTGAAGCTTTCTTT. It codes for CASSQARRGRVDTEAFF.

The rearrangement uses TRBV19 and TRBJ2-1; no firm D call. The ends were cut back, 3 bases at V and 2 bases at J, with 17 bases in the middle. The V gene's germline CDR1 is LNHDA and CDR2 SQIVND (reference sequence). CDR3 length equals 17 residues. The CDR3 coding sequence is TGTGCCAGTAGTATGGGAATACAGTCCACCGCCTACAATGAGCAGTTCTTC. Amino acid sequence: CASSMGIQSTAYNEQFF.

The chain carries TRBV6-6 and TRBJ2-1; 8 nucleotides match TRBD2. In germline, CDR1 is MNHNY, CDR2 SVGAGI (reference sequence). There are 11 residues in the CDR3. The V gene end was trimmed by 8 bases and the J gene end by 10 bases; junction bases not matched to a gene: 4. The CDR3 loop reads CASHRGGEQFF. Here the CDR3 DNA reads TGTGCCAGCCACCGGGGGGGAGAGCAGTTCTTC.

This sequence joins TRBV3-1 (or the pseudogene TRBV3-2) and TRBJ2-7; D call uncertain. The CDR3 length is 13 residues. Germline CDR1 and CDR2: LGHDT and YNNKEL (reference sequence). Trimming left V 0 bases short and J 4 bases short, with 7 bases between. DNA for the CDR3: TGTGCCAGCAGCCAAGATCCCAGATACGAGCAGTACTTC. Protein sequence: CASSQDPRYEQYF.

CDR3 DNA sequence: TGTGCCAGCAGTTACTCCGGGACTAGTGACAATGAGCAGTTCTTC. It is translated as CASSYSGTSDNEQFF. The chain couples TRBV2 to TRBJ2-1; TRBD2 aligns across 8 bases. The CDR3 is 15 residues long. J gave up 5 bases and V 5 bases, and 8 bases lay outside the gene matches. Looked up from germline, CDR1 is SNHLY and CDR2 is FYNNEI.

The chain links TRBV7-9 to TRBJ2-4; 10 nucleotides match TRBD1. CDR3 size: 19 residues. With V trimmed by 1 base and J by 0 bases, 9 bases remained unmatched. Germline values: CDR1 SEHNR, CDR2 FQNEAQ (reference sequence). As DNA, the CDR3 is TGTGCCAGCAGCTTAGAACCCGGGACAGGGGCTCTAGCCAAAAACATTCAGTACTTC. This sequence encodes CASSLEPGTGALAKNIQYF. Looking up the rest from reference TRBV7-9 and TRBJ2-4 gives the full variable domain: DTGVSQNPRHKITKRGQNVTFRCDPISEHNRLYWYRQTLGQGPEFLTYFQNEAQLEKSRLLSDRFSAERPKGSFSTLEIQRTEQGDSAMYLCASSLEPGTGALAKNIQYFGAGTRLSVL.

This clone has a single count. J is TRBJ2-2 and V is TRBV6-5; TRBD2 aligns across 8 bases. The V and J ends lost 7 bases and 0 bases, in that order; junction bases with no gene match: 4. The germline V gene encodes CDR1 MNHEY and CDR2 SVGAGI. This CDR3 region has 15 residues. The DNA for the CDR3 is TGTGCCAGCAACCCGGGACTAGCGAACACCGGGGAGCTGTTTTTT. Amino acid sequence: CASNPGLANTGELFF.

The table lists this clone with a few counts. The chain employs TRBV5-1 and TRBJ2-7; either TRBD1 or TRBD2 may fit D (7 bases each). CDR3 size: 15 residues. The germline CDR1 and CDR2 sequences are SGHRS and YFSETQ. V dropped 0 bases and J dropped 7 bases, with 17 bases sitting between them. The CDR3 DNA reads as TGCGCCAGCAGCTTGGGAGCGACAGGGAGGGAAGAGCAGTACTTC. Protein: CASSLGATGREEQYF.

CDR3 region: CASSPQGREKLFF. DNA of the CDR3: TGCGCCAGCAGCCCCCAGGGCAGGGAAAAACTGTTTTTT. The genes are TRBV4-1 and TRBJ1-4; a possible D gene is TRBD1 (5 bases). This CDR3 has 13 residues. CDR1 is MGHRA, CDR2 YSYEKL, per germline. The V end was cut by 4 bases, the J end by 8 bases, with 11 bases between.

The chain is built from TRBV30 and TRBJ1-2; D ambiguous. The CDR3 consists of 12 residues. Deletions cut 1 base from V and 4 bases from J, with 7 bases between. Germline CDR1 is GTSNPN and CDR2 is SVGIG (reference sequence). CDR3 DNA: TGTGCCTGGAGTGATGCCGGCTATGGCTACACCTTC. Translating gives CAWSDAGYGYTF.

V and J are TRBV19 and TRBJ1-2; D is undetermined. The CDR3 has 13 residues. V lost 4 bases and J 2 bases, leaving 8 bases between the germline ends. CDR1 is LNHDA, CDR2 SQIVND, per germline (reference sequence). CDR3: CASSKDFNYGYTF. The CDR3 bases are TGTGCCAGTAGTAAGGACTTCAACTATGGCTACACCTTC. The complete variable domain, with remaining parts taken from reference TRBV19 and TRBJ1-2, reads DGGITQSPKYLFRKEGQNVTLSCEQNLNHDAMYWYRQDPGQGLRLIYYSQIVNDFQKGDIAEGYSVSREKKESFPLTVTSAQKNPTAFYLCASSKDFNYGYTFGSGTRLTVV.

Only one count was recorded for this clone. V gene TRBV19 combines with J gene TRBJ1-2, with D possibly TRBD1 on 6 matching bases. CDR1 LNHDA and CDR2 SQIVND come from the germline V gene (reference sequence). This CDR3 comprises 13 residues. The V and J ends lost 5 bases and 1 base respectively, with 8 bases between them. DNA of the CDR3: TGTGCCAGTAGTGCCAGGGGTAACTATGGCTACACCTTC. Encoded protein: CASSARGNYGYTF. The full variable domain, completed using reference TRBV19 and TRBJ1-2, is DGGITQSPKYLFRKEGQNVTLSCEQNLNHDAMYWYRQDPGQGLRLIYYSQIVNDFQKGDIAEGYSVSREKKESFPLTVTSAQKNPTAFYLCASSARGNYGYTFGSGTRLTVV.

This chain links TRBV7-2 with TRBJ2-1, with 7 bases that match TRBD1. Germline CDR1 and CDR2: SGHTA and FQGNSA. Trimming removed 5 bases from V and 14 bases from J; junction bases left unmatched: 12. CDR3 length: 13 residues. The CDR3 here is CASSPDREFREFF. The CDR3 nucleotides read TGTGCCAGCAGCCCTGACAGGGAGTTTAGAGAGTTCTTC.

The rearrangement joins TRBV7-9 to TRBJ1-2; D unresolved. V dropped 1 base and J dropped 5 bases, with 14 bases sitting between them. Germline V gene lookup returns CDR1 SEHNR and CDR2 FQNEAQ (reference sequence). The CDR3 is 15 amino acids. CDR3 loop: CASSLVGSNTYGYTF. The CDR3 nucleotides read TGTGCCAGCAGCTTAGTCGGGTCTAATACTTATGGCTACACCTTC.

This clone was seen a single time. CDR3 nucleotide sequence: TGTGCCAGCAGCTCCGGGGGGCGTAATGAAAAACTGTTTTTT. It encodes CASSSGGRNEKLFF. The V call is TRBV7-9, the J call TRBJ1-4, with D possibly TRBD1 on 6 matching bases. Germline CDR1 reads SEHNR; CDR2 reads FQNEAQ (reference sequence). V gave up 4 bases and J gave up 4 bases, with 10 bases separating them. The CDR3 consists of 14 residues. The entire variable domain, with the rest obtained from reference TRBV7-9 and TRBJ1-4, is as follows: DTGVSQNPRHKITKRGQNVTFRCDPISEHNRLYWYRQTLGQGPEFLTYFQNEAQLEKSRLLSDRFSAERPKGSFSTLEIQRTEQGDSAMYLCASSSGGRNEKLFFGSGTQLSVL.

The CDR3 region has the DNA TGTGCCAGTAGTATAGAGGGGTTCACTGGAAACACCATATATTTT. This sequence encodes CASSIEGFTGNTIYF. The chain links TRBV19 to TRBJ1-3; D remains ambiguous. The V and J ends lost 0 bases and 2 bases respectively, with 8 bases between them. The CDR3 loop spans 15 amino acids. Germline assignment: CDR1 LNHDA and CDR2 SQIVND (reference sequence).

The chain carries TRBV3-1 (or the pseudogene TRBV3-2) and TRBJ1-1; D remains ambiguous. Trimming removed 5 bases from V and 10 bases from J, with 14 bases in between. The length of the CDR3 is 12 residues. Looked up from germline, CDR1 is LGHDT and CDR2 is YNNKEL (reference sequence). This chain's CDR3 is CASSSAMRVAFF. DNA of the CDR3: TGTGCCAGCAGCTCGGCCATGAGGGTAGCTTTCTTT.

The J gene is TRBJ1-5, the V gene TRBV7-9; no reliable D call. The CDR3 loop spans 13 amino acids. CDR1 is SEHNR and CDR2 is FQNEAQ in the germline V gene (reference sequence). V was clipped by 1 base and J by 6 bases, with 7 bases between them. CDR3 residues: CASSLGPGQPQHF. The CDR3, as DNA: TGTGCCAGCAGCTTAGGACCCGGTCAGCCCCAGCATTTT.

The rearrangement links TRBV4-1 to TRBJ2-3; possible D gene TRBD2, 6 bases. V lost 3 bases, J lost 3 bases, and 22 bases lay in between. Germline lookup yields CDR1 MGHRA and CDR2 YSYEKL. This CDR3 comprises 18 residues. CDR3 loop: CASSQDTPEEGWTDTQYF. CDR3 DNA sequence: TGCGCCAGCAGCCAGGATACGCCTGAGGAGGGGTGGACAGATACGCAGTATTTT.